This TCR beta chain comes out of a study of shared clonotypes between healthy human individuals (dated by TCRdb to 2020 to 2021). About the full investigation: A few men and a couple of women, aged 18 to 49 years, made up the cohort. Between about 0.9 and 8.9 billion PBMCs per donor were obtained by leukapheresis. The study deeply sequenced blood TCR repertoires of five healthy adults to estimate repertoire size and the extent of clonotype sharing between individuals. Different laboratories and diverse techniques were used to prepare libraries and sequence TCR repertoires, to increase sequencing depth and limit assay-specific biases. For each donor, CD4 naive and CD4 memory were each run on three plates, CD8 naive on two plates, and CD8 memory on one plate. Study-wide findings and limitations: Naive subsets generally had larger estimated clonotype richness than memory subsets did. Incomplete sequencing was indicated by rarefaction of sorted-subset datasets, despite the large sequencing depth. Because the study included a small number of donors, the genetic and exposure-history diversity represented was limited. Compared with non-shared clonotypes, the clonotypes found in all four sorted-subset donors had higher generation probabilities. Based on pairwise subsampling, the degree of clonotype sharing among donors was expected to be affected by sequencing depth. Only blood was sampled, and tissue TCR repertoires likely differ from those in blood. When a handful of donors were compared, the shared fraction of clonotypes was about 5.5% for naive CD4, around 4% for naive CD8, 2.3% for memory CD4, and roughly 0.4% for memory CD8.

Donors were healthy HIV-negative adults with no recently reported acute infections or vaccinations. Every donor was a Caucasian adult living in Nashville, Tennessee, USA. CD4+ T cells were enriched through magnetic negative selection, after which naive cells were positively selected on CD45RA and the remaining negative fraction served as the memory subset. Blood was obtained by leukapheresis, after which PBMCs were separated by Ficoll-Histopaque density gradient centrifugation and cryopreserved in liquid nitrogen vapor phase. Purity and quantity of every magnetically sorted T cell population were checked by analytical flow cytometry. Genomic DNA was isolated from each sorted fraction and quantified by UV absorbance on a Nanodrop 2000c. The germline V gene encodes CDR1 SGHNT and CDR2 YENEEA. The CDR3 goes from the cysteine to the phenylalanine over 15 residues. Only CDR3 DNA remains: 45 bases, in frame from the first base. V gives up 2 bases and J gives up 0 bases, and the segment between their germline ends measures 8 bases.

Using the deep immunoSEQ assay, TCR CDR3 regions were amplified from genomic DNA by multiplex PCR. For each cell subset, the extracted genomic DNA was distributed evenly across all wells of several immunoSEQ 96-well plates, and each plate served as one replicate. Each replicate PCR for sorted subsets received about 0.2 ug genomic DNA, equal to about 30,000 T cell genomes. Purified libraries were quantified with a Qubit 3.0 fluorometer, sized on a Bioanalyzer 2100, and re-quantified with the KAPA Library Quantification kit. Every immunoSEQ 96-well plate was sequenced on a dedicated single-read 150-cycle Illumina NextSeq 550 flow cell. The study's processing was this. The immunoSEQ output contained only junctional sequences without quality scores, so filtering could not match that applied to full-length reads. To assign V/J genes and CDR3, sequences were annotated using PyIR, a Python wrapper for IgBLAST v1.9, with IMGT germline references. Reads were filtered out if the reads had weak V/J assignments (E-value above 1e-6), no CDR3, stop codons, out-of-frame junctions, or ambiguous translated residues. V3J clonotypes were defined as sequences sharing the same inferred V gene, J gene, and CDR3 amino acid sequence. To compute the percentage overlap between repertoires, the number of shared unique clonotypes was divided by the size of the smaller repertoire. Repertoire richness was assessed with RTK rarefaction, the Chao1 estimator, and Recon v2.1 estimates of unobserved clonotypes. OLGA was used to compute generation probabilities for all TCRbeta clonotypes that the gDNA method yielded from a handful of donors. TCRdb carries this immuneACCESS record with in-frame sequences only. Its versions omit some clonotypes, under half of them owing to an unresolved V gene in the studies checked, with the rest unexplained. V and J calls and clone size are copied from that table; D and trimming were computed from the DNA. This sample lists 300,000 to 400,000 clones; 74% were detected once. The ten largest clones take up 10% to 13% of the sample.

Comment on this clone: Its antigen is still unknown. No base qualities exist here, and no much larger clone lies one base off it.

Input material: memory CD4+ T cells sorted from blood. This sample's cell subset or site label indicates: CD45RA-negative fraction. The clonotype originates from a man under 40 in good health. The chain is made from TRBV11-3 and TRBJ2-1; no D segment can be confidently identified. CDR3 reads: CASSLSPSSYNEQFF. The DNA sequence follows: TGTGCCAGCAGCTTAAGCCCAAGCTCCTACAATGAGCAGTTCTTC.